This TCR beta chain was identified during a study of regulatory T cells in long-lasting Graves disease. Notes on this clonotype: It is unclear where the CDR3 begins or ends on the DNA, so no DNA is shown, and the CDR3 is as TCRdb lists it.

Assembly of TCR beta libraries relied on iRepertoire HTBI primers together with Arm-PCR of CDR3 regions. TCRdb processed the multiplex PCR reads anew with MiXCR; each CDR3 protein has one entry. The sample includes 350,000 to 550,000 distinct CDR3 sequences, roughly 15% of them seen just once. Time point in this sample: newly diagnosed GD, antithyroid drugs for less than 3 months. The TCR library was made from RNA that had been extracted from PBMCs in TRIzol. EDTA tubes held approximately 9 milliliters of peripheral blood from each patient. CDR1 is SNHLY and CDR2 is FYNNEI in the germline V gene. The CDR3 is made up of 22 amino acids, end residues included. The sample was also reused in another study, on T cells in Graves' hyperthyroidism and ophthalmopathy. That paper adds: Expanded thyroid clonotypes (above 0.001) were mostly also found in blood.

The sample was peripheral blood mononuclear cells (PBMCs), taken at new diagnosis, from a patient treated with antithyroid drugs. The clonotype comes from a woman between 50 and 59 years old with Graves disease. The rearrangement joins TRBV2 to TRBJ1-1; the table gives TRBD1 as D, unverified against the DNA. The CDR3 loop reads CASRPGGFWNIQYFGAGTRAFF.